This is a list of T cell receptor beta chains from one sample in a study of T-cell reconstitution after alpha-beta-depleted transplantation in children. TCRdb reprocessed the PCR reads with MiXCR, giving one entry per CDR3 protein. This table has 200,000 to 250,000 distinct CDR3 sequences, approximately 6.3% appearing once. Sample: PBMCs, taken before TCRalphabeta/CD19-depleted stem cell transplant. The receptors shown here come from a boy between 2 and 10 years old with acute lymphoblastic leukemia, due to receive a stem cell transplant. The CDR3 runs from the conserved cysteine through the conserved F or W. The order of the fields is clone size, V gene, J gene, D gene, CDR3 protein, CDR3 DNA. D genes are given only for firm matches. Only part of the rows carry a size: once, few, many, or a class if the clone is expanded.

many,TRBV12-3/TRBV12-4,TRBJ2-7,-,CASSSGIYEQYF,TGTGCCAGCAGTTCAGGAATCTACGAGCAGTACTTC
many,TRBV12-3/TRBV12-4,TRBJ1-1,-,CASSFVGAAEAFF,TGTGCCAGCAGTTTCGTTGGGGCGGCTGAAGCTTTCTTT
many,TRBV28,TRBJ2-1,-,CATVWGRRANEQFF,TGTGCCACTGTTTGGGGGCGGAGAGCCAATGAGCAGTTCTTC
many,TRBV7-2,TRBJ2-1,-,CASSTKYPPYNEQFF,TGTGCCAGCAGCACTAAGTACCCACCATACAATGAGCAGTTCTTC
-,TRBV11-2,TRBJ2-4,TRBD2,CASSRNPSGGAVVYIQYF,TGTGCCAGCAGTCGAAATCCAAGCGGGGGGGCCGTGGTTTACATTCAGTACTTC
few,TRBV24-1,TRBJ1-5,-,CATSGASSQGNQPQHF,TGTGCCACCAGTGGGGCATCCTCTCAGGGCAATCAGCCCCAGCATTTT
many,TRBV28,TRBJ2-1,-,CASRGIWEQFF,TGTGCCAGCAGGGGCATTTGGGAGCAGTTCTTC
few,TRBV20-1,TRBJ1-2,TRBD1,CSARNLEGADYGYTF,TGCAGTGCTAGAAATCTGGAGGGGGCGGACTATGGCTACACCTTC
many,TRBV7-9,TRBJ2-7,TRBD1,CASSLVGDRGNYEQYF,TGTGCCAGCAGCTTAGTAGGGGACAGGGGAAACTACGAGCAGTACTTC
-,TRBV14,TRBJ2-5,-,CASSQGTDKETQYF,TGTGCCAGCAGCCAAGGGACGGATAAAGAGACCCAGTACTTC
-,TRBV7-6,TRBJ1-1,-,CASSLEVGPINTEAFF,TGTGCCAGCAGCTTAGAAGTGGGGCCGATCAACACTGAAGCTTTCTTT
many,TRBV28,TRBJ1-5,-,CASIPPGTSNQPQHF,TGTGCCAGCATTCCTCCAGGGACAAGCAATCAGCCCCAGCATTTT
many,TRBV28,TRBJ1-4,TRBD1,CASSSSGTGKEKLFF,TGTGCCAGCAGTTCATCCGGGACAGGGAAGGAAAAACTGTTTTTT
few,TRBV7-2,TRBJ1-4,-,CASSLRQPNEKLFF,TGTGCCAGCAGCTTAAGACAGCCGAATGAAAAACTGTTTTTT
few,TRBV20-1,TRBJ2-7,TRBD2,CFSGGEQYF,TGCTTCTCGGGAGGAGAGCAGTACTTC
many,TRBV28,TRBJ2-2,-,CARPRLNTGELFF,TGTGCCAGGCCGAGGCTTAACACCGGGGAGCTGTTTTTT
many,TRBV7-9,TRBJ2-1,-,CASSPRSDEQFF,TGTGCCAGCAGCCCGCGGTCTGATGAGCAGTTCTTC
many,TRBV9,TRBJ2-5,TRBD2,CASSNSGDVEETQYF,TGTGCCAGCAGCAATAGCGGGGACGTGGAGGAGACCCAGTACTTC
-,TRBV7-9,TRBJ2-7,-,CASSKGSSYEQYF,TGTGCCAGCAGCAAGGGGAGCTCCTACGAGCAGTACTTC
-,TRBV4-3,TRBJ1-4,-,CASSQTPEGPGGEKLFF,TGCGCCAGCAGCCAGACTCCCGAGGGGCCGGGTGGTGAAAAACTGTTTTTT
many,TRBV7-9,TRBJ1-5,TRBD1,CASSPGTEVPQHF,TGTGCCAGCAGCCCCGGGACAGAGGTGCCCCAGCATTTT
many,TRBV5-1,TRBJ1-1,TRBD1,CASSLAPGQMGTEAFF,TGCGCCAGCAGCTTGGCCCCGGGACAGATGGGCACTGAAGCTTTCTTT
few,TRBV2,TRBJ2-1,TRBD2,CASSGLAGVYNEQFF,TGTGCCAGCTCGGGACTAGCGGGCGTCTACAATGAGCAGTTCTTC
many,TRBV2,TRBJ1-1,-,CASSPANSVFGAFF,TGTGCCAGCAGTCCGGCTAACAGTGTCTTCGGAGCTTTCTTT
many,TRBV5-1,TRBJ1-1,-,CASSLEGLDTEAFF,TGCGCCAGCAGCTTGGAGGGGCTGGACACTGAAGCTTTCTTT
many,TRBV5-1,TRBJ2-7,-,CASSATPGVYEQYF,TGCGCCAGCAGCGCAACTCCAGGGGTCTACGAGCAGTACTTC
many,TRBV6-2/TRBV6-3,TRBJ2-5,TRBD2,CASSPQRGPPQETQYF,TGTGCCAGCAGCCCCCAGCGGGGGCCCCCACAAGAGACCCAGTACTTC
many,TRBV2,TRBJ2-5,-,CASGRDGQETQYF,TGTGCCAGCGGCCGGGACGGACAAGAGACCCAGTACTTC
many,TRBV7-6,TRBJ1-2,TRBD1,CASSTDRGRDGYTF,TGTGCCAGCAGCACGGACAGGGGACGGGATGGCTACACCTTC
-,TRBV6-2/TRBV6-3,TRBJ2-3,TRBD1,CASSSKRQGGTDTQYF,TGTGCCAGCAGTTCCAAGAGACAGGGGGGGACAGATACGCAGTATTTT
few,TRBV20-1,TRBJ2-1,-,CSAITPSGGDEQFF,TGCAGTGCTATAACACCGAGCGGAGGTGATGAGCAGTTCTTC
many,TRBV20-1,TRBJ2-7,-,CSALGPASYEQYF,TGCAGTGCCTTAGGGCCGGCCTCCTACGAGCAGTACTTC
few,TRBV11-2,TRBJ2-3,TRBD1,CASSFDRGTDTQYF,TGTGCCAGCAGCTTCGACAGGGGAACAGATACGCAGTATTTT
many,TRBV4-1,TRBJ2-3,-,CGATGGTDTQYF,TGCGGGGCGACAGGAGGCACAGATACGCAGTATTTT
many,TRBV7-8,TRBJ1-5,-,CASSFDDSSGQPQHF,TGTGCCAGCAGCTTCGACGACAGTTCGGGGCAGCCCCAGCATTTT
-,TRBV7-6,TRBJ2-2,TRBD2,CASSLGPARAGGLDGELFF,TGTGCCAGCAGCTTAGGCCCCGCTCGAGCGGGAGGGCTGGACGGGGAGCTGTTTTTT
-,TRBV18,TRBJ2-3,TRBD1,CASKGGLGDTQYF,TGTGCCAGCAAAGGGGGCCTAGGAGATACGCAGTATTTT
-,TRBV12-3/TRBV12-4,TRBJ1-1,-,CASRALNLGNTEAFF,TGTGCCAGCAGAGCCCTGAACCTAGGGAACACTGAAGCTTTCTTT
few,TRBV7-8,TRBJ1-4,-,CASSLSEQTNEKLFF,TGTGCCAGCAGCTTATCTGAGCAAACTAATGAAAAACTGTTTTTT